These 18 T cell receptor beta chains were sequenced from one sample in a study of response to subunit inactivated influenza vaccine. MiXCR, applied by TCRdb to the RT-PCR reads, yields one record per CDR3 protein. The data contain 530,000 or so distinct CDR3 sequences, approximately 12% of them seen just once; the ten biggest clones take up around 9.6%. Sequencing was performed on PBMCs from blood, taken on the day of vaccination. These receptors were taken from a man aged 50 or older who received an inactivated influenza vaccine.

The sample holds a few counts of this clonotype. In nucleotides, the CDR3 is TGTGCCAGCAGCTTGGTTCGGGTCACTGAGCAGTTCTTC. This encodes CASSLVRVTEQFF. This chain uses TRBV5-5 with TRBJ2-1; D remains ambiguous. The CDR3 contains 13 residues. Germline values: CDR1 SGHKS, CDR2 YYEKEE (reference sequence). Trimming stripped 0 bases from V and 9 bases from J, with 10 bases between.

On this clonotype itself: The junction shows a germline mismatch at one end, possibly a read error. The chain links TRBV7-2 to TRBJ2-2; TRBD1 matches at 8 bases. This CDR3 is built from 15 residues. Germline V gives CDR1 SGHTA, CDR2 FQGNSA. The CDR3 loop reads CASSSRTGNIGELFF. The CDR3 bases are TGTGCCAGCAGCTCCCGGACAGGGAACATCGGGGAGCTGTTTTTT.

This clonotype was detected only a few times. The chain recombines TRBV6-5 with TRBJ2-6; no definite D call. CDR1 is MNHEY and CDR2 is SVGAGI in the germline V gene. V dropped 2 bases and J dropped 1 base, with 12 bases sitting between them. CDR3 length: 17 residues. In nucleotides, the CDR3 is TGTGCCAGCAGTTACCCGCCCCCCGGGTCTGGGGCCAACGTCCTGACTTTC. Protein sequence: CASSYPPPGSGANVLTF.

This clonotype was seen ten or more times. CDR3 region: CASSLAGKGETQYF. CDR3 DNA: TGCGCCAGCAGCTTGGCCGGCAAGGGCGAGACCCAGTACTTC. The rearrangement joins TRBV5-1 to TRBJ2-5; D gene unclear. Per the germline V gene, CDR1 is SGHRS and CDR2 is YFSETQ. The CDR3 contains 14 residues. Trimming shortened V by 0 bases and J by 5 bases, and 11 bases separated the two germline ends. The full variable domain, completed using reference TRBV5-1 and TRBJ2-5, is KAGVTQTPRYLIKTRGQQVTLSCSPISGHRSVSWYQQTPGQGLQFLFEYFSETQRNKGNFPGRFSGRQFSNSRSEMNVSTLELGDSALYLCASSLAGKGETQYFGPGTRLLVL.

The table lists this clonotype with many counts. This chain uses TRBV6-1 with TRBJ2-1, with 7 bases fitting TRBD2. Unmatched junction bases numbered 8, after V lost 8 bases and J lost 4 bases. Germline CDR1 MNHNS, CDR2 SASEGT. This CDR3 has 14 residues. CDR3 DNA: TGTGCCAGCGCAATAGCGGGCCAGTACAATGAGCAGTTCTTC. Translated: CASAIAGQYNEQFF.

V is TRBV7-9 and J is TRBJ2-7, with 8 bases fitting TRBD1. The CDR3 runs 14 residues. CDR1 is SEHNR and CDR2 is FQNEAQ in the germline V gene (reference sequence). After removal of 3 bases from V and 6 bases from J, the junction contained 7 bases not matched to a gene. DNA of the CDR3: TGTGCCAGCAGCTTCGCCGGGACAGGTACCGAGCAGTACTTC. This gives the protein CASSFAGTGTEQYF. Using reference TRBV7-9 and TRBJ2-7 for the parts outside the CDR3, the full variable domain is DTGVSQNPRHKITKRGQNVTFRCDPISEHNRLYWYRQTLGQGPEFLTYFQNEAQLEKSRLLSDRFSAERPKGSFSTLEIQRTEQGDSAMYLCASSFAGTGTEQYFGPGTRLTVT.

This clonotype was detected only a few times. An end of the junction differs from the germline gene, which may be a read error. The V call is TRBV7-9, the J call TRBJ2-5; 9 bases fit TRBD1. From germline, CDR1 is SEHNR and CDR2 FQNEAQ (reference sequence). The CDR3 spans 15 residues. Written as DNA, the CDR3 is TGTGCCAGCACCTTATACAGGGGGCGCACAGAGACCCAGTACTTC. Translated: CASTLYRGRTETQYF.

This clonotype was seen a few times. In DNA, the CDR3 is TGTGCCATCAGTGTCGGCTTGAACACTGAAGCTTTCTTT. Translating it yields CAISVGLNTEAFF. This sequence joins TRBV10-3 and TRBJ1-1, with no clear D. V lost 4 bases, J lost 0 bases, and 6 bases lay in between. Germline loops: CDR1 ENHRY, CDR2 SYGVKD. The CDR3 is 13 residues long.

The chain carries TRBV29-1 and TRBJ2-4; possibly TRBD1 for D (5 bases). CDR1 is SQVTM, CDR2 ANQGSEA, per germline. The V end lost 2 bases, the J end lost 5 bases, and 16 bases lay between the germline ends. This CDR3 spans 15 amino acids. The CDR3 here is CSVETLGDSQNIQYF. In nucleotides, the CDR3 is TGCAGCGTTGAAACCCTAGGGGATTCCCAAAACATTCAGTACTTC.

This rearrangement joins TRBV28 to TRBJ2-3; D is possibly TRBD1 (5 bases). Germline CDR1 MDHEN, CDR2 SYDVKM. The V end was cut by 2 bases, the J end by 3 bases, with 24 bases between. This CDR3 region has 19 residues. CDR3 sequence: CASSLPRPTKGSETDTQYF. CDR3 nucleotides: TGTGCCAGCAGTTTACCTCGACCTACAAAGGGGTCCGAGACAGATACGCAGTATTTT.

This chain uses TRBV15 with TRBJ1-5, with unresolved D. Trimming left V 3 bases short and J 3 bases short, with 12 bases between. CDR1 LNHNV and CDR2 YYDKDF come from the germline V gene (reference sequence). The CDR3 spans 15 residues. CDR3 in DNA: TGTGCCACCAGCAGTGAAGAGCGGAACAATCAGCCCCAGCATTTT. Its protein is CATSSEERNNQPQHF.

This clonotype was counted only a few times. This sequence joins TRBV4-1 and TRBJ2-1; D uncertain. Germline lookup yields CDR1 MGHRA and CDR2 YSYEKL. With 0 bases removed from V and 12 bases from J, the gap between germline ends came to 18 bases. The length of the CDR3 is 15 residues. The CDR3 sequence is CASSQDRVARVLQFF. CDR3 nucleotides: TGCGCCAGCAGCCAAGATCGTGTCGCCCGCGTGTTGCAGTTCTTC.

In this sample, this clonotype turned up a few times. The chain uses TRBV7-9 and TRBJ2-1; TRBD1 agrees at 9 bases. Looked up from germline, CDR1 is SEHNR and CDR2 is FQNEAQ (reference sequence). V was pared by 1 base and J by 4 bases, with 5 bases of the junction left unmatched. The CDR3 covers 16 residues. The CDR3 DNA reads TGTGCCAGCAGCTTAGATGTCGGGACAGGGTACAATGAGCAGTTCTTC. Amino acid sequence: CASSLDVGTGYNEQFF.

This clonotype was counted once. The chain is built from TRBV7-8 and TRBJ2-1, with D perhaps assigned TRBD1 or TRBD2 (5 bases each). CDR1 SGHVS and CDR2 FQNEAQ come from the germline V gene. The CDR3 loop spans 16 amino acids. The germline V and J ends were trimmed by 6 bases and 0 bases, with 15 bases remaining between them. In nucleotides, the CDR3 is TGTGCCAGCAGTTACCAGGGCGGGTTCTCCTACAATGAGCAGTTCTTC. This translates into CASSYQGGFSYNEQFF. The whole variable domain, remainder taken from reference TRBV7-8 and TRBJ2-1, is GAGVSQSPRYKVAKRGQDVALRCDPISGHVSLFWYQQALGQGPEFLTYFQNEAQLDKSGLPSDRFFAERPEGSVSTLKIQRTQQEDSAVYLCASSYQGGFSYNEQFFGPGTRLTVL.

This clonotype was seen a handful of times. This rearrangement joins TRBV6-1 to TRBJ2-1; TRBD1 matches at 7 bases. This CDR3 comprises 13 residues. J was trimmed by 4 bases and V by 10 bases; bases with no gene match: 7. Germline assignment: CDR1 MNHNS and CDR2 SASEGT. CDR3 protein: CATGSGGYNEQFF. Written as DNA, the CDR3 is TGTGCCACCGGCTCAGGGGGATACAATGAGCAGTTCTTC.

The CDR3 reads CASSPGLAGARLRSEQFF. Written as DNA, the CDR3 is TGTGCCAGCAGCCCGGGACTAGCGGGAGCACGGTTACGGTCTGAGCAGTTCTTC. The V gene is TRBV3-1, the J gene TRBJ2-1; 14 bases map to TRBD2. V lost 4 bases to trimming and J lost 9 bases; unmatched junction nucleotides: 14. This CDR3 is 18 amino acids long. CDR1 is LGHDT, CDR2 YNNKEL, per germline (reference sequence).

This clonotype was detected a few times. CDR3 loop: CSASIRTPSYEQYF. The CDR3 DNA follows: TGCAGTGCTAGTATCCGGACGCCCTCCTACGAGCAGTACTTC. The chain joins TRBV20-1 to TRBJ2-7; D is uncertain. Germline-derived CDR1 and CDR2 are DFQATT and SNEGSKA (reference sequence). V was pared by 3 bases and J by 0 bases, with 12 bases between. CDR3 length equals 14 residues.

This chain links TRBV9 with TRBJ2-1, with D hard to call. Germline V lookup: CDR1 SGDLS, CDR2 YYNGEE. The CDR3 loop spans 16 amino acids. V was shortened by 0 bases and J by 1 base, with 11 bases between the two germline ends. The CDR3 sequence: CASSVETRSSYNEQFF. In nucleotides, the CDR3 is TGTGCCAGCAGCGTAGAGACCCGGAGTTCCTACAATGAGCAGTTCTTC.